The clone carrying this T cell receptor (beta chain) has a handful of counts. Its target is unknown. These data are taken from a study of T cells in Graves' hyperthyroidism and ophthalmopathy. Study background: The blood sample was taken at first diagnosis, before treatment began.

The CDR3 has 17 residues. With 1 base clipped from V and 6 bases from J, the junction kept 11 bases outside the gene matches. Germline CDR1 reads SGHDN; CDR2 reads FVKESK. Extraction of PBMCs used 8 to 10 ml of fresh peripheral blood. Overall study results and limits: The majority of expanded thyroid clonotypes above 0.001 also appeared in blood. Before onset, by a median of approximately 5.9 months, the model predicted ophthalmopathy.

Researchers amplified the TCR beta CDR3 regions from RNA transcripts. The study used the HTBI primer set for a first-round RT-PCR of the TCR CDR3. MiXCR, applied by TCRdb to the multiplex PCR reads, yields one record per CDR3 protein. Among 500,000 to 650,000 distinct CDR3 sequences listed, more than 14% were seen once. Sequenced sample: blood. The receptor's source is a woman between 45 and 60 years old with Graves' ophthalmopathy. V usage is TRBV14 and J usage is TRBJ2-1, with 8 bases that match TRBD2. CDR3 amino acids: CASSQGAGTSSVNEQFF. The CDR3 nucleotides read TGTGCCAGCAGCCAAGGGGCGGGGACTAGTTCTGTCAATGAGCAGTTCTTC.